This T cell receptor (beta chain) was sequenced in a study of neoadjuvant anti-PD-1 for oral cavity cancer. Overall study findings and caveats: PBMC Gini-index clonality exceeded responders' in non-responders post-nivolumab.

About this clone: Its cognate antigen is unknown.

This CDR3 has 16 residues. Germline CDR1 WSHSY, CDR2 SAAADI. The trim removed 2 bases at V and 6 bases at J, leaving 3 bases unmatched. Repertoires were generated with immunoSEQ multiplex PCR, while TCRdb's copy carries only in-frame clones and drops some. The sample lists some 15,000 clones, roughly 73% occurring once. V and J are TRBV10-2 and TRBJ2-1; 14 bases map to TRBD2. The material sequenced was PBMCs, taken before nivolumab (anti-PD-1) treatment. This clonotype originated in a person aged 35-79 years with oral cavity squamous cell carcinoma. CDR3 in amino acids: CASSETGTSGSNEQFF. The DNA for the CDR3 is TGCGCCAGCAGTGAGACCGGGACTAGCGGGAGCAATGAGCAGTTCTTC.